The clone carrying this T cell receptor beta chain appeared a few times. Its antigen is not identified. This specimen belongs to a study of T cell responses to AZD1222 COVID-19 vaccine. This CDR3 has 15 residues. Unmatched junction bases numbered 3, after V lost 0 bases and J lost 2 bases. CDR1 and CDR2 from the germline V gene are LGHNA and YNFKEQ. Some clones are missing from TCRdb's copy, which holds only in-frame ones; the method was immunoSEQ multiplex PCR. The sample has around 140,000 clones, approximately 93% seen once. The study, taken as a whole, reports: Increases in Spike-specific TCR breadth and depth were seen after two AZD1222 doses.

The V gene is TRBV4-2, the J gene TRBJ2-7; 8 nucleotides match TRBD2. The sequencing used peripheral blood, collected after recovery from COVID-19. The TCR was taken from an adult who had recovered from COVID-19. CDR3 DNA: TGTGCCAGCAGCCAAGAGGCTAGCGGGCCCTACGAGCAGTACTTC. Translating gives CASSQEASGPYEQYF.